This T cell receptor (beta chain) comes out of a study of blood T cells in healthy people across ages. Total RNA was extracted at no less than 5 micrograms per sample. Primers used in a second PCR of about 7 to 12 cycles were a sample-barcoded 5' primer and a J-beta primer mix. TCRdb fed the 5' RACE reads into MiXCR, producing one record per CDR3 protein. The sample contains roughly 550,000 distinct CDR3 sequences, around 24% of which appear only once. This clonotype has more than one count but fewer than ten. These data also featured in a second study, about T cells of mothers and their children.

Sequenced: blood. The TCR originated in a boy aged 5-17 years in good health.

The CDR3: CSVGTGLNYGYTF. DNA for the CDR3: TGCAGCGTCGGGACAGGCCTTAACTATGGCTACACCTTC. V and J are TRBV29-1 and TRBJ1-2, with 8 bases fitting TRBD1. V lost 6 bases and J lost 1; bases outside the gene matches: 4. The CDR3 extends over 13 amino acids. CDR1 and CDR2 (germline): SQVTM, ANQGSEA. Full variable domain (remainder filled in from reference TRBV29-1 and TRBJ1-2): SAVISQKPSRDICQRGTSLTIQCQVDSQVTMMFWYRQQPGQSLTLIATANQGSEATYESGFVIDKFPISRPNLTFSTLTVSNMSPEDSSIYLCSVGTGLNYGYTFGSGTRLTVV.